This T cell receptor beta chain is from a study of radiation and T cells in renal cell carcinoma. Study-wide findings and caveats: From baseline, blood top tumor clonotypes peaked at 2 weeks post-radiation. Baseline intratumoral clonotype presence is unknown without pretreatment biopsies.

The time point was: blood 4 weeks post-SBRT, at nephrectomy. Specified treatment: 15 Gy SBRT to primary tumor, nephrectomy 4 weeks later. The patient's renal cell carcinoma had clear cell pathology. As for this clone: Its matching antigen is unknown.

The CDR3 consists of 11 residues. The ends were cut back, 8 bases at V and 8 bases at J, with 15 bases in the middle. Germline-derived CDR1 and CDR2 are SQVTM and ANQGSEA. The assay was immunoSEQ multiplex PCR, and TCRdb's table has in-frame clones only and misses some. The sample has about 34,000 clones; approximately 81% are singletons. Material: blood, obtained from a patient whose treatment included radiotherapy and nephrectomy. This chain joins TRBV29-1 and TRBJ1-1; a possible D gene is TRBD1 (5 bases). The clonotype originates from a man between 60 and 75 years old with renal cell carcinoma. CDR3 sequence reads: CSTRESGEAFF. The CDR3 DNA follows: TGCAGCACCCGGGAGTCAGGGGAAGCTTTCTTT.